Presented here are 24 T cell receptor beta chains from one specimen sequenced in a study of cytomegalovirus exposure and HLA in healthy donors. Clones were read by immunoSEQ multiplex PCR, and TCRdb kept only the in-frame ones, dropping some. The top ten hold 8.4% of the sample, which has roughly 50,000 clones, approximately 89% seen once. Sequencing was carried out using PBMCs. All receptors derive from a woman aged 18 to 35 in good health and CMV-seropositive.

This rearrangement joins TRBV6-1 to TRBJ1-5; D remains ambiguous. The germline V gene has CDR1 MNHNS and CDR2 SASEGT. The V and J ends lost 2 bases and 5 bases respectively, with 16 bases between them. This CDR3 region has 16 residues. CDR3 bases: TGTGCCAGCAGTGAATATCCGGCACTCAGGCATCAGCCCCAGCATTTT. Translated, it gives CASSEYPALRHQPQHF.

The rearrangement joins TRBV28 to TRBJ2-1, with 12 bases fitting TRBD2. The CDR3 sequence is 19 residues long. J gave up 1 base and V 4 bases, and 11 bases lay outside the gene matches. Per germline, CDR1 MDHEN and CDR2 SYDVKM. CDR3 sequence: CASSSPSGGDRFSYNEQFF. For the CDR3, the DNA is TGTGCCAGCAGTTCCCCTAGCGGGGGGGACCGCTTTTCCTACAATGAGCAGTTCTTC. The full variable domain, rest sourced from reference TRBV28 and TRBJ2-1, is DVKVTQSSRYLVKRTGEKVFLECVQDMDHENMFWYRQDPGLGLRLIYFSYDVKMKEKGDIPEGYSVSREKKERFSLILESASTNQTSMYLCASSSPSGGDRFSYNEQFFGPGTRLTVL.

V gene TRBV6-5 combines with J gene TRBJ2-6, with D maybe TRBD1 (6 bases). The CDR3 extends over 15 amino acids. V was cut by 4 bases and J by 0 bases, with 7 bases left in between. CDR1 is MNHEY, CDR2 SVGAGI, per germline. Here the CDR3 DNA reads TGTGCCAGCAGTTTACAGGGCTCTGGGGCCAACGTCCTGACTTTC. This sequence encodes CASSLQGSGANVLTF.

This clone has a handful of counts. The DNA for the CDR3 is TGTGCCACGCTACAGGGTGTTGGCTATGGCTACACCTTC. As protein: CATLQGVGYGYTF. The chain employs TRBV10-3 and TRBJ1-2, with TRBD1 as a possible D gene (6 bases). Germline CDR1 is ENHRY and CDR2 is SYGVKD. The CDR3 length is 13 residues. Trimming pared 10 bases from V and 4 bases from J, leaving 16 bases between.

V is TRBV4-2 and J is TRBJ2-1; 15 bases fit TRBD2. From germline, CDR1 is LGHNA and CDR2 YNFKEQ. The CDR3 is 17 residues long. V was clipped by 7 bases and J by 7 bases; unmatched bases: 11. The CDR3 DNA sequence: TGTGCCAGCACCCCAAACCCGGGACTAGCGGGGGGAAATGAGCAGTTCTTC. It translates to CASTPNPGLAGGNEQFF.

The rearrangement links TRBV19 to TRBJ1-2, with unresolved D. The CDR3 is 14 amino acids. CDR1 is LNHDA and CDR2 is SQIVND in the germline V gene (reference sequence). V was shortened by 3 bases and J by 0 bases, with 8 bases between the two germline ends. The CDR3 bases are TGTGCCAGTAGTATCATGAGAGCTAACTATGGCTACACCTTC. It specifies CASSIMRANYGYTF.

V is TRBV5-6 and J is TRBJ2-3, with TRBD2 matching 12 bases. V dropped 0 bases and J dropped 0; count of bases not matched to a gene: 5. CDR1 SGHDT and CDR2 YYEEEE come from the germline V gene. CDR3 length: 18 residues. The CDR3 spells CASSLALAGGGSTDTQYF. CDR3 in DNA: TGTGCCAGCAGCTTGGCACTAGCGGGGGGCGGAAGCACAGATACGCAGTATTTT.

The sample holds one count of this clone. This rearrangement joins TRBV5-5 to TRBJ2-1, with 8 nucleotides matching TRBD1. The CDR3 has 14 amino acids. Germline lookup yields CDR1 SGHKS and CDR2 YYEKEE (reference sequence). Trimming cost V 0 bases and J 9 bases; bases outside gene matches: 5. CDR3 sequence (DNA): TGTGCCAGCAGCTTGGTATTCACAGGGGGTGAGCAGTTCTTC. This translates into CASSLVFTGGEQFF.

The chain employs TRBV7-9 and TRBJ2-3; D is unresolved. The CDR3 has 16 residues. Looked up from germline, CDR1 is SEHNR and CDR2 is FQNEAQ (reference sequence). The V gene lost 5 bases and the J gene lost 0 bases, with 15 bases spanning the gap. This CDR3 reads CASSPGHFASTDTQYF. The CDR3 nucleotides are TGTGCCAGCAGCCCTGGGCATTTCGCTAGCACAGATACGCAGTATTTT.

The chain joins TRBV27 to TRBJ2-1; 8 nucleotides agree with TRBD2. The length of the CDR3 is 17 residues. Germline V CDR1 and CDR2: MNHEY, SMNVEV (reference sequence). Trimming cost V 3 bases and J 1 base; bases outside gene matches: 8. The chain's CDR3 is CASSFLRLATSYNEQFF. The CDR3 bases are TGTGCCAGCAGTTTCCTCAGACTAGCGACGTCCTACAATGAGCAGTTCTTC.

The chain has TRBV10-3 and TRBJ1-3, with 10 bases lining up with TRBD1. Per the germline V gene, CDR1 is ENHRY and CDR2 is SYGVKD. This CDR3 is 17 amino acids long. V dropped 7 bases and J dropped 0; count of bases not matched to a gene: 9. The DNA for the CDR3 is TGTGCCATCACCCGGGACAGGGGCTCCGACTCTGGAAACACCATATATTTT. Protein sequence: CAITRDRGSDSGNTIYF.

V is TRBV25-1 and J is TRBJ2-3, with a possible D match to TRBD2 (7 bases). V gave up 5 bases and J gave up 2 bases, with 14 bases separating them. Germline-derived CDR1 and CDR2 are MGHDK and SYGVNS. The CDR3 spans 15 residues. The CDR3 sequence: CASSFSGGLTDTQYF. CDR3 DNA: TGTGCCAGCAGTTTCTCGGGGGGCCTCACAGATACGCAGTATTTT.

The chain couples TRBV5-1 to TRBJ2-7; weak D call: TRBD1 (5 bases). The CDR3 covers 14 residues. Germline CDR1 reads SGHRS; CDR2 reads YFSETQ. Trimming cost V 0 bases and J 4 bases, with 11 bases left between them. The CDR3 bases are TGCGCCAGCAGCTTGGAACTTCAGGGTTACGAGCAGTACTTC. Translating it yields CASSLELQGYEQYF.

The chain carries TRBV4-2 and TRBJ2-5; TRBD2 is a possible D gene (6 bases). The CDR3 loop spans 15 amino acids. V dropped 2 bases and J dropped 1 base, with 11 bases sitting between them. CDR1 LGHNA and CDR2 YNFKEQ come from the germline V gene. This CDR3 reads CASSQRLGPQETQYF. CDR3 nucleotide sequence: TGTGCCAGCAGCCAACGACTAGGGCCCCAAGAGACCCAGTACTTC.

The chain combines TRBV28 with TRBJ2-5; the match to TRBD1 covers 9 bases. J was trimmed by 8 bases and V by 5 bases; bases with no gene match: 9. The CDR3 consists of 14 residues. Germline V CDR1 and CDR2: MDHEN, SYDVKM. The CDR3 is CASSPGTGSSTQYF. CDR3 nucleotides: TGTGCCAGCAGTCCCGGGACAGGGTCCAGTACCCAGTACTTC. The full variable domain, completed using reference TRBV28 and TRBJ2-5, is DVKVTQSSRYLVKRTGEKVFLECVQDMDHENMFWYRQDPGLGLRLIYFSYDVKMKEKGDIPEGYSVSREKKERFSLILESASTNQTSMYLCASSPGTGSSTQYFGPGTRLLVL.

V is TRBV2 and J is TRBJ2-7, with 11 positions matching TRBD2. V was clipped by 2 bases and J by 6 bases; unmatched bases: 9. CDR1 SNHLY and CDR2 FYNNEI come from the germline V gene. The CDR3 spans 16 residues. The CDR3 DNA sequence: TGTGCCAGCAGTGAAAGGGTACTAGCGGGGGTCCGCGAGCAGTACTTC. This gives the protein CASSERVLAGVREQYF. Variable domain in full (rest from reference TRBV2 and TRBJ2-7): EPEVTQTPSHQVTQMGQEVILRCVPISNHLYFYWYRQILGQKVEFLVSFYNNEISEKSEIFDDQFSVERPDGSNFTLKIRSTKLEDSAMYFCASSERVLAGVREQYFGPGTRLTVT.

The chain links TRBV25-1 to TRBJ2-4, with D hard to call. Germline assignment: CDR1 MGHDK and CDR2 SYGVNS. The CDR3 contains 12 residues. With 3 bases removed from V and 9 bases from J, the gap between germline ends came to 9 bases. CDR3 sequence: CASSDSRSIQYF. The DNA of the CDR3 is TGTGCCAGCAGTGACTCCCGCAGCATTCAGTACTTC. The variable domain in full, completed from reference TRBV25-1 and TRBJ2-4, reads EADIYQTPRYLVIGTGKKITLECSQTMGHDKMYWYQQDPGMELHLIHYSYGVNSTEKGDLSSESTVSRIRTEHFPLTLESARPSHTSQYLCASSDSRSIQYFGAGTRLSVL.

The gene calls are TRBV2 and TRBJ1-2; 10 bases match TRBD1. The CDR3 consists of 16 residues. Trimming took 5 bases from V and 8 from J; bases not matched to a gene: 14. The germline V gene encodes CDR1 SNHLY and CDR2 FYNNEI. The CDR3 spells CASSQDRGGPRAGYTF. The CDR3, as DNA: TGTGCCAGCAGTCAGGACAGGGGGGGACCCCGAGCGGGCTACACCTTC.

The V call is TRBV6-5, the J call TRBJ1-2; D remains ambiguous. The V end lost 0 bases, the J end lost 6 bases, and 11 bases lay between the germline ends. This CDR3 has 14 residues. Germline V gives CDR1 MNHEY, CDR2 SVGAGI. CDR3 residues: CASSYSSVVNGYTF. CDR3 nucleotide sequence: TGTGCCAGCAGTTACTCGAGCGTGGTAAATGGCTACACCTTC.

In its sample, this clone was seen once. The genes are TRBV6-5 and TRBJ2-1, with 9 nucleotides matching TRBD2. The V and J ends lost 5 bases and 6 bases, in that order; junction bases with no gene match: 8. The CDR3 has 15 amino acids. From germline, CDR1 is MNHEY and CDR2 SVGAGI. CDR3 loop: CASSHGRGGRNEQFF. The CDR3 DNA reads as TGTGCCAGCAGTCACGGGCGGGGGGGTCGCAATGAGCAGTTCTTC.

The chain has TRBV6-5 and TRBJ1-6; tentatively, D is TRBD1 (5 bases). Trimming removed 11 bases from V and 11 bases from J, with 19 bases in between. This CDR3 comprises 13 residues. Germline CDR1 and CDR2: MNHEY and SVGAGI. The CDR3 DNA is TGTGCCTCAAACCCCACCTTGACAGCACCCCTCCACTTT. Residues: CASNPTLTAPLHF.

The rearrangement joins TRBV6-5 to TRBJ1-6, with 7 bases aligning to TRBD1. This CDR3 spans 14 amino acids. V was pared by 6 bases and J by 7 bases, with 6 bases of the junction left unmatched. Germline-derived CDR1 and CDR2 are MNHEY and SVGAGI. The CDR3 region has the DNA TGTGCCAGCAGAATTGGACAGGTCAATTCACCCCTCCACTTT. It encodes CASRIGQVNSPLHF.

V gene TRBV19 combines with J gene TRBJ2-2; D is unresolved. The V and J ends lost 3 bases and 1 base respectively, with 6 bases between them. This CDR3 region has 14 residues. The germline gives CDR1 LNHDA, CDR2 SQIVND (reference sequence). CDR3 in amino acids: CASSIGVNTGELFF. The CDR3 DNA reads TGTGCCAGTAGTATCGGAGTGAACACCGGGGAGCTGTTTTTT.

This chain joins TRBV28 and TRBJ1-1; 8 nucleotides line up with TRBD1. CDR3 length equals 15 residues. Per the germline V gene, CDR1 is MDHEN and CDR2 is SYDVKM. J was trimmed by 4 bases and V by 2 bases; bases with no gene match: 6. The CDR3 DNA sequence: TGTGCCAGCAGTTTAATCGGGACAGGCTCCACTGAAGCTTTCTTT. Its translation: CASSLIGTGSTEAFF.